These T cell receptor beta chains were read from a single sample in a study of T cell repertoires in cytomegalovirus infection. Their target antigens are unknown. One entry per CDR3 protein results from TCRdb running MiXCR on the reads. The sample contains more than 55,000 distinct CDR3 sequences, 20% to 25% of which appear only once. Here the sequenced sample was CD8+ T cells from cultured PBMCs, taken from culture after CMV antigen stimulation. Receptor source: a human donor in good health (CMV status not recorded). Some clones in this sample may be carry-over from other donors' samples. Both conserved end residues are part of each CDR3. The D gene is left open where the match is weak. A clone size is listed for some rows: how often the clone was seen (once, few, many), or a class if it is expanded.

D gene: TRBD1
V gene: TRBV25-1
J gene: TRBJ1-2
clone size: -
CDR3 DNA: TGTGCCAGCAGTGAATCTGACAGGGGGGTTTGGGGTAACTATGGCTACACCTTC
CDR3 protein: CASSESDRGVWGNYGYTF

D gene: -
V gene: TRBV4-3
J gene: TRBJ1-1
clone size: -
CDR3 DNA: TGCGCCAGCAGCCAAGGACAGGACCTGAACACTGAAGCTTTCTTT
CDR3 protein: CASSQGQDLNTEAFF

D gene: -
V gene: TRBV7-9
J gene: TRBJ1-1
clone size: -
CDR3 DNA: TGTGCCAGCAGCTTGCATGGGGTGAACACTGAAGCTTTCTTT
CDR3 protein: CASSLHGVNTEAFF

D gene: -
V gene: TRBV5-4
J gene: TRBJ1-1
clone size: -
CDR3 DNA: TGTGCCAGCAGCTTGCCGGGGCAGTCCACTGAAGCTTTCTTT
CDR3 protein: CASSLPGQSTEAFF

D gene: -
V gene: TRBV11-2
J gene: TRBJ1-4
clone size: -
CDR3 DNA: TGTGCCAGCAGCCCAAAACCAGATACAACTAATGAAAAACTGTTTTTT
CDR3 protein: CASSPKPDTTNEKLFF

D gene: -
V gene: TRBV6-2/TRBV6-3
J gene: TRBJ2-5
clone size: many
CDR3 DNA: TGTGCCAGCAGTTACGAGAGCCAAGAGACCCAGTACTTC
CDR3 protein: CASSYESQETQYF

D gene: TRBD2
V gene: TRBV14
J gene: TRBJ2-4
clone size: -
CDR3 DNA: TGTGCCAGCAGCCAGACTAGCGGGGTCGAAAACATTCAGTACTTC
CDR3 protein: CASSQTSGVENIQYF

D gene: -
V gene: TRBV7-2
J gene: TRBJ2-1
clone size: -
CDR3 DNA: TGTGCCAGCAGCTCTCCTCGGGAAAGGGACAATGAGCAGTTCTTC
CDR3 protein: CASSSPRERDNEQFF

D gene: -
V gene: TRBV7-2
J gene: TRBJ1-5
clone size: -
CDR3 DNA: TGTGCCAGCAGTCCCTGGGACGGTGGAAATCAGCCCCAGCATTTT
CDR3 protein: CASSPWDGGNQPQHF

D gene: -
V gene: TRBV7-9
J gene: TRBJ1-1
clone size: -
CDR3 DNA: TGTGCCAGCAGCTTCGGGCCCTCTTGGGACACTGAAGCTTTCTTT
CDR3 protein: CASSFGPSWDTEAFF

D gene: -
V gene: TRBV30
J gene: TRBJ2-1
clone size: -
CDR3 DNA: TGTGCCTGGAGTGTGAGGGGGAACTCCTACAATGAGCAGTTCTTC
CDR3 protein: CAWSVRGNSYNEQFF

D gene: TRBD2
V gene: TRBV28
J gene: TRBJ2-1
clone size: few
CDR3 DNA: TGTGCCAGCAGTTTCGTTGCGGGGGTCTCCTACAATGAGCAGTTCTTC
CDR3 protein: CASSFVAGVSYNEQFF

D gene: -
V gene: TRBV29-1
J gene: TRBJ1-2
clone size: -
CDR3 DNA: TGCAGCGTTGATACCGAGAACTATGGCTACACCTTC
CDR3 protein: CSVDTENYGYTF

D gene: -
V gene: TRBV19
J gene: TRBJ2-2
clone size: -
CDR3 DNA: TGTGCCAGTAGTTCCAGGGGCAGGGATCCCACCGGGGAGCTGTTTTTT
CDR3 protein: CASSSRGRDPTGELFF

D gene: TRBD1
V gene: TRBV12-3/TRBV12-4
J gene: TRBJ1-4
clone size: few
CDR3 DNA: TGTGCCAGCAGTAATACAGGGGTGGTTCTTGAAAAACTGTTTTTT
CDR3 protein: CASSNTGVVLEKLFF

D gene: -
V gene: TRBV7-3
J gene: TRBJ1-2
clone size: few
CDR3 DNA: TGTGCCAGCAGCTTAAATGACTGGAGTGGGGATGGCTACACCTTC
CDR3 protein: CASSLNDWSGDGYTF

D gene: TRBD1
V gene: TRBV27
J gene: TRBJ2-2
clone size: few
CDR3 DNA: TGTGCCAGCAGTCTCCGGGACAGGGTTACCGGGGAGCTGTTTTTT
CDR3 protein: CASSLRDRVTGELFF

D gene: -
V gene: TRBV7-2
J gene: TRBJ2-7
clone size: -
CDR3 DNA: TGTGCCAGCAGCCCTGGGCCCTCCTACGAGCAGTACTTC
CDR3 protein: CASSPGPSYEQYF

D gene: -
V gene: TRBV12-3/TRBV12-4
J gene: TRBJ1-1
clone size: -
CDR3 DNA: TGTGCCAGCAGATCCCCCCAGGGAAATCCTGAAGCTTTCTTT
CDR3 protein: CASRSPQGNPEAFF

D gene: -
V gene: TRBV5-6
J gene: TRBJ1-1
clone size: -
CDR3 DNA: TGTGCCAGCAGCTTGAGTACATATGCGCTTAACACTGAAGCTTTCTTT
CDR3 protein: CASSLSTYALNTEAFF

D gene: -
V gene: TRBV7-2
J gene: TRBJ1-1
clone size: -
CDR3 DNA: TGTGCCAGCAGCTTAGAAGCCCGGAGGAGGGGGTTCACTGAAGCTTTCTTT
CDR3 protein: CASSLEARRRGFTEAFF

D gene: -
V gene: TRBV7-6
J gene: TRBJ2-2
clone size: -
CDR3 DNA: TGTGCCAGCAGCCGGGACCCCATGGGGACCGGGGAGCTGTTTTTT
CDR3 protein: CASSRDPMGTGELFF

D gene: TRBD2
V gene: TRBV2
J gene: TRBJ2-3
clone size: -
CDR3 DNA: TGTGCCAGCAGGGGGTCTTGGGCGGGGGGGCCAACAGATACGCAGTATTTT
CDR3 protein: CASRGSWAGGPTDTQYF

D gene: -
V gene: TRBV6-1
J gene: TRBJ1-6
clone size: few
CDR3 DNA: TGTGCCAGCAGTGACACGGGAAGCTCCTATAATTCACCCCTCCACTTT
CDR3 protein: CASSDTGSSYNSPLHF

D gene: -
V gene: TRBV7-8
J gene: TRBJ1-5
clone size: few
CDR3 DNA: TGTGCCAGCAGCTTAGCGGTTGGGATACATCAGCCCCAGCATTTT
CDR3 protein: CASSLAVGIHQPQHF

D gene: -
V gene: TRBV29-1
J gene: TRBJ2-7
clone size: few
CDR3 DNA: TGCAGCGTTGAGGGGGACACTCGCTACGAGCAGTACTTC
CDR3 protein: CSVEGDTRYEQYF

D gene: -
V gene: TRBV28
J gene: TRBJ1-6
clone size: -
CDR3 DNA: TGTGCCAGCAGTTTCCCCGAGGACAGTCCTTCACCCCTCCACTTT
CDR3 protein: CASSFPEDSPSPLHF

D gene: -
V gene: TRBV27
J gene: TRBJ1-1
clone size: -
CDR3 DNA: TGTGCCAGCAGTAAGAACACTGAAGCTTTCTTT
CDR3 protein: CASSKNTEAFF

D gene: -
V gene: TRBV19
J gene: TRBJ1-1
clone size: -
CDR3 DNA: TGTGCCAGTCGGACGCAGGTCACTGAAGCTTTCTTT
CDR3 protein: CASRTQVTEAFF

D gene: -
V gene: TRBV6-2/TRBV6-3
J gene: TRBJ2-7
clone size: -
CDR3 DNA: TGTGCCAGCAGCAGGGCCGCCGGGAACTACGAGCAGTACTTC
CDR3 protein: CASSRAAGNYEQYF

D gene: -
V gene: TRBV6-1
J gene: TRBJ1-1
clone size: few
CDR3 DNA: TGTGCCAGCAGGAAAGACACTGAAGCTTTCTTT
CDR3 protein: CASRKDTEAFF

D gene: TRBD2
V gene: TRBV4-2
J gene: TRBJ2-1
clone size: -
CDR3 DNA: TGTGCCAGCAGCCAAGAGCTGGCTAGCGGGGGGGCGGAACAGTTCTTC
CDR3 protein: CASSQELASGGAEQFF

D gene: -
V gene: TRBV7-9
J gene: TRBJ2-7
clone size: -
CDR3 DNA: TGTGCCAGCAGCACGTGGACAGACTCCTACGAGCAGTACTTC
CDR3 protein: CASSTWTDSYEQYF

D gene: -
V gene: TRBV30
J gene: TRBJ2-3
clone size: -
CDR3 DNA: TGTGCCTGGAGATCTAACAGGCGCACAGATACGCAGTATTTT
CDR3 protein: CAWRSNRRTDTQYF

D gene: TRBD2
V gene: TRBV7-2
J gene: TRBJ2-5
clone size: -
CDR3 DNA: TGTGCCAGCAGCCGGAGGGTTCGGGGGGGAGGGGAGACCCAGTACTTC
CDR3 protein: CASSRRVRGGGETQYF

D gene: TRBD1
V gene: TRBV6-6
J gene: TRBJ1-1
clone size: -
CDR3 DNA: TGTGCCATTTCTTCCGGGACAGATGAAGAAGCTTTCTTT
CDR3 protein: CAISSGTDEEAFF

D gene: TRBD1
V gene: TRBV27
J gene: TRBJ1-1
clone size: few
CDR3 DNA: TGTGCCAGCAGTCCGCCCCCCGGGACAGAGAACACTGAAGCTTTCTTT
CDR3 protein: CASSPPPGTENTEAFF

D gene: TRBD2
V gene: TRBV10-3
J gene: TRBJ2-3
clone size: -
CDR3 DNA: TGTGCCATCAGTGAGTCAAGATTGGCGGGGGGGCCAGTGGATACGCAGTATTTT
CDR3 protein: CAISESRLAGGPVDTQYF